This T cell receptor beta chain was captured in a study of PD-L1 blockade in urothelial cancer. For the study at large: At 3 weeks after treatment start (second dose) and again at 6 weeks, blood was analyzed. Each blood sample yielded a median of 141,255 T cells.

Of note for this clone: No antigen is known for it. Other DNA variants within this sample encode the same CDR3.

Documented time point: pretreatment peripheral blood. The V end lost 4 bases, the J end lost 8 bases, and 11 bases lay between the germline ends. Germline assignment: CDR1 DFQATT and CDR2 SNEGSKA (reference sequence). The CDR3 runs 11 residues. Using immunoSEQ multiplex PCR, the repertoire was profiled, and TCRdb retains in-frame clones only, with some absent. The sample contains around 43,000 clones, 88% of which appear only once. Study-wide findings and caveats: Clonality of blood TCR below the median before treatment predicted better survival. More expansion of tumor-associated blood clones, seen at 3 weeks, marked durable-benefit patients.

The genes are TRBV20-1 and TRBJ1-2; D might be TRBD1 (5 bases). This clonotype was sampled from a donor older than 35 with urothelial cancer. Sequenced material: PBMCs, taken around atezolizumab (anti-PD-L1) treatment. CDR3 protein: CSATGVGGYTF. The CDR3 bases are TGCAGTGCTACGGGGGTTGGCGGCTACACCTTC.